Sequencing of this T cell receptor beta chain was carried out in a study of shared clonotypes between healthy human individuals. The sample holds many counts of this clone. TCRdb keeps only in-frame clones here, not all; method: immunoSEQ multiplex PCR. The repertoire holds around 700,000 clones, with 74% as singletons. The sequenced sample was memory CD4+ T cells sorted from blood. As to subset: CD45RA-negative fraction. This clonotype was sampled from a woman under 40 in good health.

The CDR3 DNA reads as TGTGCCAGCAGGTCGACTGATCTAGGAAACACCATATATTTT. Protein sequence: CASRSTDLGNTIYF. This chain links TRBV6-1 with TRBJ1-3; D not resolved. V lost 6 bases and J lost 4, with 13 bases in between. The V gene's germline CDR1 is MNHNS and CDR2 SASEGT. CDR3 size: 14 residues.